These T cell receptor beta chains were read from a single sample in a study of high-grade serous ovarian cancer treatment subgroups. Here immunoSEQ multiplex PCR was the method, and the copy in TCRdb shows in-frame clones only, minus some. The top ten clones hold around 6.5% of a sample with roughly 15,000 clones, roughly nine tenths of them seen once. The sample consisted of tumor tissue. These TCRs come from a human donor with high-grade serous ovarian cancer. Each CDR3 is given with its conserved first and last residue. Each record gives: V gene, D gene, CDR3 length, J gene, clone size, CDR3 DNA, CDR3 protein. The D gene is left open where the match is weak. The size of a clone is reported for some rows only, either as once, few or many, or as a class for expanded clones.

V: TRBV30
D: NA
length: 12
J: TRBJ1-5
size: few
DNA: TGTGCCTGGAGCCCCGGAGGGAAGCCCCAGCATTTT
CDR3: CAWSPGGKPQHF

V: TRBV11-2
D: NA
length: 17
J: TRBJ2-5
size: NA
DNA: TGTGCCAGCAGCTTAGGGGGGGTGCCTCCCCCCCAAGAGACCCAGTACTTC
CDR3: CASSLGGVPPPQETQYF

V: TRBV7-2
D: NA
length: 15
J: TRBJ1-5
size: NA
DNA: TGTGCCAGCAGCTCGACAGGATCGGGCAATCAGCCCCAGCATTTT
CDR3: CASSSTGSGNQPQHF

V: TRBV6-5
D: NA
length: 16
J: TRBJ1-1
size: once
DNA: TGTGCCAGCAGTTACGCCGGCACCAGGGTCCACACTGAAGCTTTCTTT
CDR3: CASSYAGTRVHTEAFF

V: TRBV6-1
D: NA
length: 16
J: TRBJ2-1
size: NA
DNA: TGTGCCAGCAGTGTTAGGGTCCACAGCTCCTACAATGAGCAGTTCTTC
CDR3: CASSVRVHSSYNEQFF

V: TRBV2
D: TRBD1
length: 14
J: TRBJ1-2
size: NA
DNA: TGTGCCAGCAGTCCAGACAGGGCCGGCTCTGGCTACACCTTC
CDR3: CASSPDRAGSGYTF

V: TRBV13
D: NA
length: 12
J: TRBJ2-3
size: NA
DNA: TGTGCCAGCAGCGACGTCACGGATACGCAGTATTTT
CDR3: CASSDVTDTQYF

V: TRBV27
D: NA
length: 12
J: TRBJ2-5
size: NA
DNA: TGTGCCAGCAGTTCCAGGGGAGAGACCCAGTACTTC
CDR3: CASSSRGETQYF

V: TRBV29-1
D: NA
length: 12
J: TRBJ1-1
size: NA
DNA: TGCAGCGTTGCAAACTTAAACACTGAAGCTTTCTTT
CDR3: CSVANLNTEAFF

V: TRBV28
D: TRBD1
length: 15
J: TRBJ1-6
size: NA
DNA: TGTGCCAGCAGTCCAGGACAGGGTGGGAAGTCACCCCTCCACTTT
CDR3: CASSPGQGGKSPLHF

V: TRBV7-8
D: NA
length: 15
J: TRBJ2-5
size: NA
DNA: TGTGCCAGCAGCTTATGGGACACAGACCAAGAGACCCAGTACTTC
CDR3: CASSLWDTDQETQYF

V: TRBV27
D: NA
length: 14
J: TRBJ2-7
size: NA
DNA: TGTGCCAGCAGTTTATATGGGGTATCCTACGAGCAGTACTTC
CDR3: CASSLYGVSYEQYF

V: TRBV2
D: NA
length: 17
J: TRBJ1-6
size: NA
DNA: TGTGCCAGCAGCGGGCTGGGGAAAGTTAGGGAAAATTCACCCCTCCACTTT
CDR3: CASSGLGKVRENSPLHF

V: TRBV2
D: NA
length: 16
J: TRBJ1-6
size: NA
DNA: TGTGCCAGCAGTTTCTCCCTTGCCGTTAATAATTCACCCCTCCACTTT
CDR3: CASSFSLAVNNSPLHF

V: TRBV11-2
D: TRBD1
length: 14
J: TRBJ1-1
size: NA
DNA: TGTGCCAGCAGCTTAATGGCAGGGGGCACTGAAGCTTTCTTT
CDR3: CASSLMAGGTEAFF

V: TRBV5-1
D: NA
length: 13
J: TRBJ2-5
size: once
DNA: TGCGCCAGCAGCTTCCGGGGCCCAGAGACCCAGTACTTC
CDR3: CASSFRGPETQYF

V: TRBV4-1
D: NA
length: 14
J: TRBJ2-2
size: medium-sized
DNA: TGCGCCAGCAGCATACCTGGGCCCACCGGGGAGCTGTTTTTT
CDR3: CASSIPGPTGELFF

V: TRBV2
D: NA
length: 11
J: TRBJ2-7
size: NA
DNA: TGTGCCAGCAGATACAGCGGCGAGCAGTACTTC
CDR3: CASRYSGEQYF

V: TRBV29-1
D: TRBD2
length: 14
J: TRBJ2-1
size: NA
DNA: TGCAGCGTTGCGGTGGGGGGGTCCTACAATGAGCAGTTCTTC
CDR3: CSVAVGGSYNEQFF

V: TRBV12-2
D: NA
length: 15
J: TRBJ2-7
size: NA
DNA: TGTGCAAGTCGCTTAGATAGCCAGTCCTCCTACGAGCAGTACTTC
CDR3: CASRLDSQSSYEQYF

V: TRBV6-1
D: TRBD2
length: 14
J: TRBJ2-7
size: NA
DNA: TGTGCCAGCAGTGCACTAGCGGCGTCCTACGAGCAGTACTTC
CDR3: CASSALAASYEQYF

V: TRBV19
D: NA
length: 13
J: TRBJ2-3
size: NA
DNA: TGTGCCAGTAGTACCCACGGGGCAGATACGCAGTATTTT
CDR3: CASSTHGADTQYF

V: TRBV18
D: TRBD2
length: 14
J: TRBJ2-4
size: NA
DNA: TGTGCCAGCTCACCTACACCCGGGGGGAGCATTCAGTACTTC
CDR3: CASSPTPGGSIQYF

V: TRBV18
D: TRBD2
length: 15
J: TRBJ2-1
size: once
DNA: TGTGCCAGCTCCCAAAGCGGGGCCTCCTACAATGAGCAGTTCTTC
CDR3: CASSQSGASYNEQFF

V: TRBV7-9
D: NA
length: 16
J: TRBJ2-1
size: NA
DNA: TGTGCCAGCAGCTCCCCCGACGGAACGGCTTACAATGAGCAGTTCTTC
CDR3: CASSSPDGTAYNEQFF

V: TRBV29-1
D: NA
length: 16
J: TRBJ2-2
size: NA
DNA: TGCAGCGTCAATGAGCTAGGCACCCTCGGAACCGGGGAGCTGTTTTTT
CDR3: CSVNELGTLGTGELFF

V: TRBV4-1
D: NA
length: 16
J: TRBJ1-4
size: NA
DNA: TGCGCCAGCAGCCAAGATGTGGGTTGGGCTGGGGAAAAACTGTTTTTT
CDR3: CASSQDVGWAGEKLFF

V: TRBV7-6
D: NA
length: 14
J: TRBJ1-4
size: NA
DNA: TGTGCCAGCAGCCCCCAGTGGGGGGACGAAAAACTGTTTTTT
CDR3: CASSPQWGDEKLFF

V: TRBV7-8
D: NA
length: 15
J: TRBJ2-3
size: NA
DNA: TGTGCCAGCAGCTCCCAGGTGGCAGACACAGATACGCAGTATTTT
CDR3: CASSSQVADTDTQYF

V: TRBV4-1
D: TRBD1
length: 15
J: TRBJ1-4
size: NA
DNA: TGCGCCAGCAGACCTTCGGACAGGGGGAATGAAAAACTGTTTTTT
CDR3: CASRPSDRGNEKLFF

V: TRBV4-3
D: TRBD1
length: 15
J: TRBJ1-1
size: few
DNA: TGCGCCAGCAGCCAAGATTCAGGGGGGTACACTGAAGCTTTCTTT
CDR3: CASSQDSGGYTEAFF

V: TRBV11-2
D: NA
length: 16
J: TRBJ2-1
size: NA
DNA: TGTGCCAGCAGCCCAATTCGGGGCAACACCTACAATGAGCAGTTCTTC
CDR3: CASSPIRGNTYNEQFF